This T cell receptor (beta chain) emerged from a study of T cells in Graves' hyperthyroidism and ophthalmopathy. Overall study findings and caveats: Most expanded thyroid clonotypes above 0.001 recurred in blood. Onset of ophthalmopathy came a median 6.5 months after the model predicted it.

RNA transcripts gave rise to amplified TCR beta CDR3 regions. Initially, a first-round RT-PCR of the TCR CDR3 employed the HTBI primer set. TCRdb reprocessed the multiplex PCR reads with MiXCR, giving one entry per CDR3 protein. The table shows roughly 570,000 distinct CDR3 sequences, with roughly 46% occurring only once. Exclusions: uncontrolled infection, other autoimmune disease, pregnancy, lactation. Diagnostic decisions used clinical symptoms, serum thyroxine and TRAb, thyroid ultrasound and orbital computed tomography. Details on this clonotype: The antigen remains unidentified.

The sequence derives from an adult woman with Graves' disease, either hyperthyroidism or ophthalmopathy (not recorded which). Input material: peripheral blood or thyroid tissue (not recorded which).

In DNA form, the CDR3 reads TGCAGTGAAGCGAGGGGGAACTATGGCTACACCTTC. Residues: CSEARGNYGYTF. This chain joins TRBV20-1 and TRBJ1-2; TRBD1 might be the D (6 bases). The CDR3 sequence is 12 residues long. V lost 7 bases, J lost 2 bases, and 11 bases lay in between. CDR1 DFQATT and CDR2 SNEGSKA come from the germline V gene (reference sequence).